A single TCR beta chain is shown here with its context. Its antigen remains undetermined. Per-base qualities were not stored, and no clone one base away is much larger. The data belong to a study of tumor-infiltrating lymphocytes in primary liver carcinoma (dated by TCRdb to between 2016 and 2019). Concerning the study at large: Five patients with histopathologically diagnosed primary liver carcinoma underwent surgical resection in China between 2015 and 2016. Of the five patients (three men and two women, aged 30 to 69 years), four had hepatocellular carcinoma and one had combined HCC and intrahepatic cholangiocarcinoma. The five patients had tumors of stage T1-T3 N0M0, with maximum diameters ranging from roughly 4 to 11 cm. Roughly 3.5 to 7.5 million productive TCRbeta reads were obtained per sample, and no significant difference in read depth was found between tissue types. Across five regions of each liver tumor, along with adjacent normal tissue and blood, the study brought together TCRbeta repertoire sequencing, expression microarrays and whole-exome sequencing. A total of approximately 35 specimens from 5 patients underwent TCRbeta repertoire sequencing, comprising 25 or so tumor regions, 5 adjacent noncancerous liver tissues and 5 peripheral blood samples. Repertoires from technical replicates were highly reproducible, with mean shared-clone rates about 0.91 and correlation coefficients above 0.98.

Using a constant-region primer and ProtoScript II reverse transcriptase, TCRbeta-specific cDNA was reverse-transcribed from about 0.45 ug total RNA. Construction of the TCRbeta libraries relied on three nested rounds of multiplex PCR, following a slightly modified ARM-PCR procedure. Each of the first two PCR rounds ran for about 10 cycles and used multiplex TRBV1-TRBV30 forward primers together with a Cbeta reverse primer. Sample barcodes and Illumina adapters were added in a final 25-cycle PCR with Deep VentR polymerase. Before sequencing, amplicons of 200-500 bp were purified from gel using a QIAquick gel extraction kit. An Illumina HiSeq 2500 was used to sequence the TCRbeta amplicons, generating 250-bp paired-end reads. From the authors' description of their analysis: Reads were quality-trimmed with Trimmomatic v0.33, and paired reads were merged with FLASH v1.2.11 to recover full CDR3 sequences. V, D and J germline segments were assigned to the rearranged TCRbeta sequences by MiGEC v1.2.1b. VDJtools v1.0.0 computed clonotype statistics and Shannon-Wiener diversity indices. To cut down on sampling bias, every analysis after diversity analysis relied on just the 250 most abundant clonotypes from each sample. The public reads were reanalyzed by TCRdb: fastp trimming at Q25, MiXCR alignment, in-frame beta chains only. Rows with one shared CDR3 protein collapse into an entry with the most common genes and DNA. None of the V and J calls come from the authors' own analysis; TCRdb made them. Across this sample there are some 180,000 distinct CDR3 sequences, with about 55% seen only once. Of the sample, approximately 65% falls within the top ten clones.

General conclusions and limits of the study: The study included only four to six patients, and the authors note findings should be validated in a larger study. The top 250 clones made up a significantly larger repertoire fraction in tumors than in blood (p = 0.039). Repertoire overlap was found to be higher between tumor regions (mean roughly 35%) than between tumor-adjacent (around 17%) or tumor-blood (14%) pairs, consistent with antigen-driven expansion. Comparison of CD4+ and CD8+ T cell repertoires was precluded by the use of bulk unsorted samples. Because sequencing covered only the TCR beta chain and unpaired alpha chains were not captured, true repertoire diversity is likely underestimated.

Blood RNA was extracted from unsorted whole blood using TRIzol reagent, and germline DNA was obtained with the DNeasy Blood & Tissue kit. At the time of sampling, the patients had chronic HBV infection and had not received any treatment. About 4 milliliters of peripheral blood were collected into K2EDTA tubes before surgery. Relative to germline, V is 4 bases shorter and J is 0 bases shorter, with 9 bases between their ends. CDR1 and CDR2 are drawn from the germline V gene: SQVTM, ANQGSEA. The CDR3 starts with the cysteine, ends with the phenylalanine, and has 13 residues. The kept DNA is CDR3 alone, 39 bases in frame from the first base.

This chain joins TRBV29-1 to TRBJ1-2; TRBD1 might be the D gene, on 5 matching bases. The source is a man in his forties or fifties with primary liver carcinoma and hepatitis B virus infection. Sequencing used peripheral blood. The CDR3 region has the sequence CSVGRGANYGYTF. The sequenced DNA is TGCAGCGTTGGCCGAGGGGCTAACTATGGCTACACCTTC.